A single T cell receptor beta chain is shown here with its context. The data were taken from a study of Graves' ophthalmopathy and Graves' hyperthyroidism. Study as a whole: Samples of peripheral blood were obtained at initial diagnosis, prior to treatment of any kind.

The authors amplified TCR beta CDR3 regions, and they did so from RNA transcripts for repertoire sequencing. The first round was an RT-PCR with HTBI primers, and the second round was a multiplex PCR. MiXCR, run by TCRdb on the multiplex PCR reads, gives a single entry per CDR3 protein. This sample has more than 550,000 distinct CDR3 sequences, with roughly 41% found just once. This CDR3 is 15 amino acids long. V lost 4 bases to trimming and J lost 4 bases; unmatched junction nucleotides: 9. The V gene's germline CDR1 is SQVTM and CDR2 ANQGSEA. Uncontrolled infections, other autoimmune diseases, pregnancy or lactation barred patients from enrollment. PBMCs were density-gradient isolated from around 10 ml fresh blood.

The sequence came from an adult man with Graves' ophthalmopathy. This rearrangement joins TRBV29-1 to TRBJ2-7; 11 bases are a match to TRBD1. The sequencing sample was made of peripheral blood. CDR3 in amino acids: CSVALSGTGGYEQYF. DNA of the CDR3: TGCAGCGTTGCTCTTAGCGGGACAGGGGGTTACGAGCAGTACTTC.